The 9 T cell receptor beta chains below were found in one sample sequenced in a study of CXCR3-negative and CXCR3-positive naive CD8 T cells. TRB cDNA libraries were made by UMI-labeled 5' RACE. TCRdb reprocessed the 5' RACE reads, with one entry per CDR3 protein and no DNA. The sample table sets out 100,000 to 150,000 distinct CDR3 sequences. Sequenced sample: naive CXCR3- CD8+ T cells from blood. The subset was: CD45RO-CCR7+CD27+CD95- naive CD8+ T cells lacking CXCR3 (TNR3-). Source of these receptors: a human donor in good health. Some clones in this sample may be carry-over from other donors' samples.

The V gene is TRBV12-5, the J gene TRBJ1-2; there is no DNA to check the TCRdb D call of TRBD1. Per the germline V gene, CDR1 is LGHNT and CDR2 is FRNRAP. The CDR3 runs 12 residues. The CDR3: CASGGTAYGYTF.

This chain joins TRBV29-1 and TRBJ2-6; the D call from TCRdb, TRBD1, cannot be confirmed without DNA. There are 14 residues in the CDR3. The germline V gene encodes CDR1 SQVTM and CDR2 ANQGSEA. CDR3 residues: CTIGGGPGANVLTF. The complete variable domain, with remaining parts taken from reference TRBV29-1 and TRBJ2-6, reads SAVISQKPSRDICQRGTSLTIQCQVDSQVTMMFWYRQQPGQSLTLIATANQGSEATYESGFVIDKFPISRPNLTFSTLTVSNMSPEDSSIYLCTIGGGPGANVLTFGAGSRLTVL.

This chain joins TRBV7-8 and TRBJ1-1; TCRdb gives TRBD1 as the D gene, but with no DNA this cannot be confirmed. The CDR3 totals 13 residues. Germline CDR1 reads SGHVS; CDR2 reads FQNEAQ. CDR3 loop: CASARGMNTEAFF. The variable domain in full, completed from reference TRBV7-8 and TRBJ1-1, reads GAGVSQSPRYKVAKRGQDVALRCDPISGHVSLFWYQQALGQGPEFLTYFQNEAQLDKSGLPSDRFFAERPEGSVSTLKIQRTQQEDSAVYLCASARGMNTEAFFGQGTRLTVV.

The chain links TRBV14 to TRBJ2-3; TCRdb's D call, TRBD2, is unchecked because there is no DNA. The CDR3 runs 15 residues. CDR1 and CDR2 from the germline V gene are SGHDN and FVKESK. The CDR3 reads CASSQTSGGSDTQYF.

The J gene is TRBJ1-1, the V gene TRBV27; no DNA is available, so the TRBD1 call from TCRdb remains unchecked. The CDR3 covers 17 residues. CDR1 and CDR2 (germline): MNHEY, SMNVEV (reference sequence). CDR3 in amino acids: CASSFYGTALTSTEAFF.

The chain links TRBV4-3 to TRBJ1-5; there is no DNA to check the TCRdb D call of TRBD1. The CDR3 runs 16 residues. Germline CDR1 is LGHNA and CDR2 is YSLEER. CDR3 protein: CASSQDRGGAGQPQHF.

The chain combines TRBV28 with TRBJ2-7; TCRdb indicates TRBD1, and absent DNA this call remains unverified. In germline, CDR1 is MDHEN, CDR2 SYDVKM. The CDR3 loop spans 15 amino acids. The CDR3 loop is CASRGPQGFAYEQYF.

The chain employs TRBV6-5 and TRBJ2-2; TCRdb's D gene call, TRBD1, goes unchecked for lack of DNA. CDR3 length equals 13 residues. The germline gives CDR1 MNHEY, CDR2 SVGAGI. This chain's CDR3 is CASSYRGSGELFF.

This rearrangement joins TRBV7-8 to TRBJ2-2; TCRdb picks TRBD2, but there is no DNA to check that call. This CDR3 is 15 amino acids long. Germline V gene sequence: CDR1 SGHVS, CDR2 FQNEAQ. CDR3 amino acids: CASKNTGTNTGELFF. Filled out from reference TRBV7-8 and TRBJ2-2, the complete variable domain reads GAGVSQSPRYKVAKRGQDVALRCDPISGHVSLFWYQQALGQGPEFLTYFQNEAQLDKSGLPSDRFFAERPEGSVSTLKIQRTQQEDSAVYLCASKNTGTNTGELFFGEGSRLTVL.